This TCR beta chain was obtained from a study of OX40 agonist ivuxolimab in advanced cancers. Study-level information: As their treatment, patients were administered ivuxolimab, an agonistic anti-OX40 (CD134) antibody. Patients achieving partial responses numbered three: one hepatocellular carcinoma case and two cutaneous melanoma cases.

In regard to this clone: Its antigen is not identified.

TCRdb keeps only in-frame clones here, not all; method: immunoSEQ multiplex PCR. The sample has over 70,000 clones; roughly 90% are singletons. The V and J ends lost 5 bases and 2 bases, in that order; junction bases with no gene match: 5. The germline V gene has CDR1 SGHTA and CDR2 FQGTGA. This CDR3 has 15 amino acids. Study conclusions and caveats: Both blood CD4+ and CD8+ T cells showed clonal growth by week 6 at 0.1 to 3.0 mg/kg.

Sequenced material: CD4+ or CD8+ T cells sorted from blood, taken in a trial of the OX40 agonist ivuxolimab. V gene TRBV7-3 combines with J gene TRBJ2-2; TRBD2 agrees at 7 bases. The clonotype comes from an adult with an advanced solid tumor such as melanoma, head and neck, liver or kidney cancer. This chain's CDR3 is CASSPPGGNTGELFF. The CDR3 coding sequence is TGTGCCAGCAGCCCCCCGGGGGGAAACACCGGGGAGCTGTTTTTT.